The rows below give T cell receptor beta chains drawn from one sample of a study of shared clonotypes between healthy human individuals. Some clones are missing from TCRdb's copy, which holds only in-frame ones; the method was immunoSEQ multiplex PCR. Among some 1 million clones, about three quarters were seen once, and the ten largest hold about 1.5%. The sequencing sample was made of memory CD4+ T cells sorted from blood. The source is a young man in good health. Each CDR3 is given with its conserved first and last residue. The order of the fields is CDR3 DNA, CDR3 protein, J gene, D gene, V gene, clone size. D genes are given only for firm matches. Clone size appears in some rows only: once, few, many, or a class for an expanded clone.

DNA: TGTGCCAGCAGTCCGACCCGGGATACGCAGTATTTT; CDR3: CASSPTRDTQYF; J: TRBJ2-3; D: NA; V: TRBV27; size: NA
DNA: TGTGCCAGCAGTGAAGGACGGGGGAGGACTTTCTTT; CDR3: CASSEGRGRTFF; J: TRBJ1-1; D: NA; V: TRBV6-1; size: many
DNA: TGCGCCAGCCGACAGCCAAGCACAGATACGCAGTATTTT; CDR3: CASRQPSTDTQYF; J: TRBJ2-3; D: NA; V: TRBV10-1; size: NA
DNA: TGTGCCAGCAGCCAAGATTGGGGGGATCAGCCCCAGCATTTT; CDR3: CASSQDWGDQPQHF; J: TRBJ1-5; D: NA; V: TRBV4-2; size: few
DNA: TGTGCCAGCAGCTTATTATCGCCGGGACAGGGCAGTCCCGGCTACACCTTC; CDR3: CASSLLSPGQGSPGYTF; J: TRBJ1-2; D: TRBD1; V: TRBV7-9; size: NA
DNA: TGTGCCAGCAGCGCATTGTTTGCCCTAAGTGGGAGCTCCTACGAGCAGTACTTC; CDR3: CASSALFALSGSSYEQYF; J: TRBJ2-7; D: NA; V: TRBV11-2; size: NA
DNA: TGTGCCAGCAGGGACCGCGGGGGTTTCACAGATACGCAGTATTTT; CDR3: CASRDRGGFTDTQYF; J: TRBJ2-3; D: TRBD2; V: TRBV6-5; size: NA
DNA: TGTGCCAGCAGTCCCCGACAGAGCTCCTACAATGAGCAGTTCTTC; CDR3: CASSPRQSSYNEQFF; J: TRBJ2-1; D: NA; V: TRBV7-9; size: NA
DNA: TGTGCCAGCAGCGTCTGGGCTCGCGAGCAGTACTTC; CDR3: CASSVWAREQYF; J: TRBJ2-7; D: NA; V: TRBV5-6; size: NA
DNA: TGTGCCAGCAGCCCCGAAGGTTCTGGCTACACCTTC; CDR3: CASSPEGSGYTF; J: TRBJ1-2; D: NA; V: TRBV5-8; size: NA
DNA: TGTGCCAGCACCCGCGGTCGTGTCGGAAACACCATATATTTT; CDR3: CASTRGRVGNTIYF; J: TRBJ1-3; D: NA; V: TRBV6-5; size: NA
DNA: TGTGCCAGCAGTGAAGTGGGCAGGCCCGACCAAAACATTCAGTACTTC; CDR3: CASSEVGRPDQNIQYF; J: TRBJ2-4; D: NA; V: TRBV6-1; size: NA
DNA: TGTGCCAGTAGTATACAGAGTAGGCAGCCCCAGCATTTT; CDR3: CASSIQSRQPQHF; J: TRBJ1-5; D: NA; V: TRBV19; size: few
DNA: TGTGCCAGCGGAACCAACATTCAGTACTTC; CDR3: CASGTNIQYF; J: TRBJ2-4; D: NA; V: TRBV5-6; size: NA
DNA: TGCGCCAGCAGTATTCTTTTGGGTGCAGGGAACATCTACGAGCAGTACTTC; CDR3: CASSILLGAGNIYEQYF; J: TRBJ2-7; D: NA; V: TRBV23-1; size: NA
DNA: TGTGCCAGCAGCTTAGCGCTCAATGAGCAGTTCTTC; CDR3: CASSLALNEQFF; J: TRBJ2-1; D: NA; V: TRBV7-2; size: NA
DNA: TGTGCCAGCAGCTTAAAGGGATTAGCGGGAGGGAACACCGGGGAGCTGTTTTTT; CDR3: CASSLKGLAGGNTGELFF; J: TRBJ2-2; D: TRBD2; V: TRBV7-2; size: NA
DNA: TGTGCCAGCAGGGTCACAGGGGGAAACGGAGATACGCAGTATTTT; CDR3: CASRVTGGNGDTQYF; J: TRBJ2-3; D: TRBD1; V: TRBV27; size: few
DNA: TGTGCCAGCAGTGGGACGGGGTATGGCTACACCTTC; CDR3: CASSGTGYGYTF; J: TRBJ1-2; D: NA; V: TRBV2; size: NA
DNA: TGTGCTAGTGGTTTGGTACTTTCCCGTACTGGGGCCAACGTCCTGACTTTC; CDR3: CASGLVLSRTGANVLTF; J: TRBJ2-6; D: NA; V: TRBV12-5; size: NA
DNA: TGTGCCACCAGCAGAGGCCTCCACGTTGGCTACACCTTC; CDR3: CATSRGLHVGYTF; J: TRBJ1-2; D: NA; V: TRBV15; size: NA
DNA: TGTGCCAGCAGCTTAACTCCCGTCCCTTACAATGAGCAGTTCTTC; CDR3: CASSLTPVPYNEQFF; J: TRBJ2-1; D: NA; V: TRBV7-3; size: NA
DNA: TGTGCCAGCAGCTTTCTACAGGATAATTCACCCCTCCACTTT; CDR3: CASSFLQDNSPLHF; J: TRBJ1-6; D: NA; V: TRBV7-9; size: NA
DNA: TGTGCCAGCAGCCTCGGACAGGGGGGGAACAATGAGCAGTTCTTC; CDR3: CASSLGQGGNNEQFF; J: TRBJ2-1; D: TRBD1; V: TRBV5-4; size: few
DNA: TGTGCCTGGAGTGTGGGGGACAGTGCGCAGTATTTT; CDR3: CAWSVGDSAQYF; J: TRBJ2-3; D: TRBD1; V: TRBV30; size: NA
DNA: TGTGCCAGTAGCGTCAGGGGGAACACTGAAGCTTTCTTT; CDR3: CASSVRGNTEAFF; J: TRBJ1-1; D: NA; V: TRBV19; size: NA
DNA: TGCGCCACCTCTACCGAGCGGGAATACAATGAGCAGTTCTTC; CDR3: CATSTEREYNEQFF; J: TRBJ2-1; D: TRBD2; V: TRBV5-1; size: NA
DNA: TGTGCCAGCTCACACGAGGGGGCTCTCTACGAGCAGTACTTC; CDR3: CASSHEGALYEQYF; J: TRBJ2-7; D: TRBD1; V: TRBV18; size: NA
DNA: TGTGCCATCGGGGCGAATCAGCCCCAGCATTTT; CDR3: CAIGANQPQHF; J: TRBJ1-5; D: NA; V: TRBV10-3; size: NA
DNA: TGTGCCAGCAGCCCGGAAAGGGTAATGAACACTGAAGCTTTCTTT; CDR3: CASSPERVMNTEAFF; J: TRBJ1-1; D: NA; V: TRBV6-6; size: few
DNA: TGTGCCAGCAGTGGAGCCTCAAATGGGGACACCATATATTTT; CDR3: CASSGASNGDTIYF; J: TRBJ1-3; D: NA; V: TRBV2; size: NA
DNA: TGTGCCAGCAGCTTAAGACCGGCGGGAAAAGAGACCCAGTACTTC; CDR3: CASSLRPAGKETQYF; J: TRBJ2-5; D: NA; V: TRBV7-2; size: NA
DNA: TGTGCCTGGAGAGGACAGAACTCCTATAATTCACCCCTCCACTTT; CDR3: CAWRGQNSYNSPLHF; J: TRBJ1-6; D: NA; V: TRBV30; size: once
DNA: TGTGCCAGCAGCCCCAATGGCGGGGAGCTGTTTTTT; CDR3: CASSPNGGELFF; J: TRBJ2-2; D: NA; V: TRBV7-3; size: few
DNA: TGTGCCAGCAGCCCGGGTCTCTACGAGCAGTACTTC; CDR3: CASSPGLYEQYF; J: TRBJ2-7; D: NA; V: TRBV7-2; size: once